This TCR beta chain is from a study of T cell changes during pregnancy in multiple sclerosis. This table comes from immunoSEQ multiplex PCR, and its TCRdb copy is limited to in-frame clones, with some not included. This table has around 68,000 clones, around 91% appearing once. The germline gives CDR1 GTSNPN, CDR2 SVGIG (reference sequence). The CDR3 is 12 residues long. The V end lost 7 bases, the J end lost 7 bases, and 17 bases lay between the germline ends. The clonotype originates from a female donor in good health, enrolled as a control in a pregnancy study. The specimen was peripheral blood, collected in the third trimester of pregnancy. This chain joins TRBV30 and TRBJ2-7; the D gene is possibly TRBD1 (8 bases). The CDR3 reads CAYYRGGREQYF. The CDR3 bases are TGTGCCTACTACAGGGGGGGTAGGGAGCAGTACTTC.